This T cell receptor (beta chain) is from a study of sequential checkpoint blockade in melanoma (dated by TCRdb to the late 2010s). Looking at the study overall: In a 1:1 randomization, patients received either first-line nivolumab then ipilimumab (arm A) or ipilimumab then nivolumab (arm B). Maintenance nivolumab came after both trial sequences. DNA from around 90 pretreatment melanoma tumor samples underwent TCRbeta immunosequencing. For approximately 22 patients, matched tumor biopsies were taken both before treatment and at week 13, after single-agent nivolumab (arm A) or ipilimumab (arm B). About 81% of the matched pre- and post-treatment tumor biopsy pairs came from the same lesion. On the study overall, not on this receptor specifically: Tumor T-cell fraction and clonality were correlated with PD-L1 staining and CD8+ T-cell counts, but not with mutational load. Clinical benefit was about 30 times more likely to be achieved by patients whose tumor T-cell fraction and clonality increased by week 13. In the nivolumab-first arm (arm A), an association was found between pretreatment tumor TIL clonality and response (P = .04). Validation of the response-prediction model combining TCR metrics and mutation burden is needed in larger, independent patient cohorts. Within-arm analyses of tumor T-cell fraction were constrained by small sample sizes and reduced statistical power.

Note on this clone: Its antigen specificity is not known. Base qualities are missing; no much larger clone stands one base away. The same CDR3 can be traced to other DNA sequences in this sample.

The immunoSEQ Assay was used to immunosequence TCRbeta CDR3 regions from genomic DNA. Before high-throughput sequencing, genomic DNA was amplified using bias-controlled multiplex PCR. The authors' pipeline ran thus. To quantify the absolute abundance of each unique TCRbeta CDR3 region, the sequences were collapsed and filtered. Clonality was defined as 1 minus Pielou's evenness and was calculated using productive rearrangements only. Tumor T-cell fraction was computed by normalizing TCRbeta template counts to usable DNA, estimated from several housekeeping genes. A previously published method was used to identify clones whose frequencies were significantly greater in on-treatment samples than in baseline samples. TCRdb took over this immuneACCESS table, retaining in-frame rearrangements with V and J assigned. Such tables are incomplete; in checked studies, under half of the missing clones stem from an unresolved V gene, and the remainder is unexplained. V and J calls and clone size are given by that table; D and trimming were obtained from the DNA. The sample table contains roughly 10,000 clones; only one count was recorded for approximately 27% of them. The ten largest clones add up to approximately 22% of the sample.

The treatment or condition label on this specimen signifies: randomized to nivolumab then ipilimumab (arm A) or the reverse (arm B). Prior DNA-damaging chemotherapy had not been received by any trial patient. The samples were obtained from melanoma patients enrolled in CheckMate 064, an open-label, randomized phase II trial testing sequential checkpoint blockade. Genomic DNA from formalin-fixed paraffin-embedded (FFPE) tissue samples was used for tumor TCR sequencing. Sequenced here: tumor tissue (inferred from file names), sampled from a patient given nivolumab and ipilimumab in sequence. The source of this sequence is a human donor with melanoma.

The base sequence is TGTGCCAGCAGTTCGGACAGGGTCCCCGGAAACACCATATATTTT. This codes for CASSSDRVPGNTIYF. Here the chain combines TRBV11-3 and TRBJ1-3, and 8 junction bases match TRBD1. Including cysteine and phenylalanine, the CDR3 has 15 amino acids. This entry keeps only the CDR3 DNA: 45 bases, framed from base 1. As encoded in the germline V gene, CDR1 is SGHNT while CDR2 is YENEEA. Compared with germline, V lacks 6 bases and J lacks 4 bases; bases without a gene match: 8.